These 29 T cell receptor beta chains were all obtained from the same sample, sequenced in a study of post-analysis software for immune sequencing data. Study-level points and caveats: Higher frequency in patients than in controls was seen for about five TRBV segments, with TRBV5-6, TRBV5-1 and TRBV20-1 among them.

Their antigens are not known. cDNA libraries for TCR beta contained unique molecular identifiers. TCRdb re-derived calls from the PCR reads in MiXCR, one entry per CDR3 protein. The sample yields around 710,000 distinct CDR3 sequences, around 45% seen once. Sequences were obtained from blood. The receptors come from a girl between 5 and 17 years old with multiple sclerosis.

This clonotype has more than one count but fewer than ten. This sequence joins TRBV6-5 and TRBJ1-4, with TRBD1 matching 8 bases. V was pared by 6 bases and J by 4 bases, with 4 bases of the junction left unmatched. This CDR3 has 14 amino acids. CDR1 and CDR2 (germline): MNHEY, SVGAGI. The CDR3 DNA follows: TGTGCCAGCAGAGACAGGGGAGGTAATGAAAAACTGTTTTTT. It yields the protein CASRDRGGNEKLFF.

CDR3 sequence: CASSSRGGRADTQYF. CDR3 sequence (DNA): TGTGCCAGCAGCTCCCGAGGGGGGAGGGCAGATACGCAGTATTTT. The chain couples TRBV7-2 to TRBJ2-3; D is perhaps TRBD2 (7 bases). Germline V lookup: CDR1 SGHTA, CDR2 FQGNSA. This CDR3 is built from 15 residues. V lost 4 bases to trimming and J lost 4 bases, with 15 bases between them.

The chain couples TRBV27 to TRBJ1-6; 7 positions match TRBD1. The CDR3 runs 16 residues. The V gene's germline CDR1 is MNHEY and CDR2 SMNVEV (reference sequence). Trimming at V came to 6 bases and at J to 6 bases, leaving 11 bases not matched to a gene. CDR3 nucleotide sequence: TGTGCCAGCAGCCCAAGGGGACAGCGACTTAATTCACCCCTCCACTTT. It codes for CASSPRGQRLNSPLHF.

The rearrangement joins TRBV5-1 to TRBJ1-1, with a possible D match to TRBD1 (6 bases). This CDR3 region has 14 residues. V lost 6 bases and J lost 5, with 17 bases in between. Germline V gives CDR1 SGHRS, CDR2 YFSETQ. Written as DNA, the CDR3 is TGCGCCAGCACCCCAGGGGATGCTGGGACTGAAGCTTTCTTT. Protein: CASTPGDAGTEAFF.

This clonotype was detected a few times. The chain couples TRBV20-1 to TRBJ2-1; D remains unclear. V was clipped by 1 base and J by 5 bases, with 12 bases between them. This CDR3 spans 14 amino acids. Germline CDR1 and CDR2: DFQATT and SNEGSKA (reference sequence). The CDR3 here is CSARVGARDNEQFF. In DNA, the CDR3 is TGCAGTGCTAGAGTGGGCGCGCGAGACAATGAGCAGTTCTTC.

This chain links TRBV12-3 or TRBV12-4 with TRBJ2-3, with D perhaps TRBD1 (5 bases). The CDR3 is made up of 14 amino acids. Trimming cost V 6 bases and J 2 bases, with 12 bases left between them. CDR3 residues: CASRPGLDTDTQYF. CDR3 in DNA: TGTGCCAGCAGGCCAGGGTTAGACACAGATACGCAGTATTTT.

The J gene is TRBJ2-1, the V gene TRBV12-3 or TRBV12-4; either TRBD1 or TRBD2 may fit D (5 bases each). Between the trimmed V and J ends, which lost 8 bases and 1 base, there was a span of 9 bases. The CDR3 runs to 13 residues. For the CDR3, the DNA is TGTGCCAGCCGGGACGCTTCCTACAATGAGCAGTTCTTC. Amino acid sequence: CASRDASYNEQFF.

The gene calls are TRBV7-8 and TRBJ2-4; D not certain. CDR3 length: 16 amino acids. In germline, CDR1 is SGHVS, CDR2 FQNEAQ. The V end was cut by 5 bases, the J end by 5 bases, with 19 bases between. The CDR3 nucleotides are TGTGCCAGCAGCAGATCCTGGTCCGACCCCGAAAACATTCAGTACTTC. It specifies CASSRSWSDPENIQYF.

The sample holds a few counts of this clonotype. The chain recombines TRBV5-1 with TRBJ1-1; D remains unclear. V was trimmed by 5 bases and J by 4 bases, leaving 9 bases between them. The CDR3 length is 12 residues. The germline V gene encodes CDR1 SGHRS and CDR2 YFSETQ. The CDR3 region is CASRGWTTEAFF. CDR3 coding DNA: TGCGCCAGCAGAGGGTGGACCACTGAAGCTTTCTTT.

The chain carries TRBV12-3 or TRBV12-4 and TRBJ2-7; maybe TRBD2 (6 bases). The CDR3 loop spans 13 amino acids. Trimming took off 2 bases at V and 7 bases at J, with 12 bases between the two ends. CDR3 loop: CASSLYKAGEQYF. The CDR3 DNA reads as TGTGCCAGCAGTTTATACAAGGCGGGGGAGCAGTACTTC.

This clonotype was recorded a few times. The rearrangement uses TRBV4-3 and TRBJ1-1; 7 bases line up with TRBD1. This CDR3 is 15 amino acids long. V shed 0 bases, J shed 2 bases, and the junction held 3 bases outside the gene matches. Germline V gene lookup returns CDR1 LGHNA and CDR2 YSLEER. Written as DNA, the CDR3 is TGCGCCAGCAGCCAAGAGTACAGGGGAAACACTGAAGCTTTCTTT. Its protein product is CASSQEYRGNTEAFF.

This chain links TRBV20-1 with TRBJ1-2, with D uncertain. The length of the CDR3 is 14 residues. In germline, CDR1 is DFQATT, CDR2 SNEGSKA (reference sequence). The V gene lost 1 base and the J gene lost 7 bases, with 16 bases spanning the gap. The CDR3 DNA reads TGCAGTGCTAGAGCAGAACCGGCTGGCAGTGGCTACACCTTC. It yields the protein CSARAEPAGSGYTF.

In this sample, this clonotype turned up once. The V call is TRBV27, the J call TRBJ2-3; D call uncertain. The CDR3 extends over 16 amino acids. Germline CDR1 is MNHEY and CDR2 is SMNVEV (reference sequence). The V end lost 0 bases, the J end lost 0 bases, and 10 bases lay between the germline ends. The CDR3 DNA follows: TGTGCCAGCAGTTTATCGGGTGGGCCAAGCACAGATACGCAGTATTTT. This translates into CASSLSGGPSTDTQYF.

The V gene is TRBV6-6, the J gene TRBJ2-3; possibly TRBD1 for D (5 bases). There are 16 residues in the CDR3. Germline V gene sequence: CDR1 MNHNY, CDR2 SVGAGI (reference sequence). With 2 bases removed from V and 3 bases from J, the gap between germline ends came to 15 bases. The CDR3 DNA sequence: TGTGCCAGCAGTTACCTCGAAGACAGACAAACAGATACGCAGTATTTT. Translation gives CASSYLEDRQTDTQYF.

The chain couples TRBV27 to TRBJ2-3, with 12 bases that match TRBD2. The trim removed 4 bases at V and 4 bases at J, leaving 6 bases unmatched. In germline, CDR1 is MNHEY, CDR2 SMNVEV (reference sequence). This CDR3 spans 16 amino acids. The CDR3 sequence: CASSSLAGGPPDTQYF. As DNA, the CDR3 is TGTGCCAGCAGTTCCCTAGCGGGAGGGCCTCCAGATACGCAGTATTTT.

The chain is built from TRBV29-1 and TRBJ1-2; TRBD1 matches at 7 bases. Per germline, CDR1 SQVTM and CDR2 ANQGSEA. V trimming: 7 bases; J trimming: 1 base; junction bases outside the gene matches: 6. The CDR3 has 13 residues. In nucleotides, the CDR3 is TGCAGCGCCCGGACAGGACTTAACTATGGCTACACCTTC. Translation gives CSARTGLNYGYTF.

This clonotype was seen more than once but under ten times. The chain combines TRBV29-1 with TRBJ2-1; D ambiguous. The V and J ends lost 3 bases and 8 bases respectively, with 14 bases between them. There are 13 residues in the CDR3. CDR1 and CDR2 from the germline V gene are SQVTM and ANQGSEA. This chain's CDR3 is CSVDRPVGDEQFF. In DNA, the CDR3 is TGCAGCGTTGACCGGCCGGTAGGCGATGAGCAGTTCTTC.

The chain carries TRBV5-5 and TRBJ2-7; D is uncertain. This CDR3 has 14 amino acids. The V and J ends lost 3 bases and 2 bases respectively, with 12 bases between them. Germline CDR1 reads SGHKS; CDR2 reads YYEKEE (reference sequence). The CDR3 spells CASSSQDPPYEQYF. The CDR3 nucleotides read TGTGCCAGCAGCTCCCAGGATCCCCCCTACGAGCAGTACTTC.

This clonotype has just a few counts. The rearrangement links TRBV18 to TRBJ2-1; TRBD2 aligns across 8 bases. V shed 3 bases, J shed 5 bases, and the junction held 6 bases outside the gene matches. Germline CDR1 KGHSH, CDR2 LQKENI. This CDR3 contains 15 residues. The CDR3 here is CASSPGIAGHNEQFF. The CDR3 DNA is TGTGCCAGCTCACCGGGAATAGCGGGACACAATGAGCAGTTCTTC. Full variable domain (missing parts from reference TRBV18 and TRBJ2-1): NAGVMQNPRHLVRRRGQEARLRCSPMKGHSHVYWYRQLPEEGLKFMVYLQKENIIDESGMPKERFSAEFPKEGPSILRIQQVVRGDSAAYFCASSPGIAGHNEQFFGPGTRLTVL.

The chain has TRBV12-3 or TRBV12-4 and TRBJ2-7, with D tentatively TRBD2 (6 bases). The CDR3 extends over 13 amino acids. V was trimmed by 3 bases and J by 6 bases, leaving 12 bases between them. CDR3 DNA: TGTGCCAGCAGTTTGGGGGGAGCGAGCGAGCAGTACTTC. It codes for CASSLGGASEQYF.

This chain joins TRBV6-1 and TRBJ1-2; tentatively, D is TRBD1 (6 bases). Trimming stripped 6 bases from V and 4 bases from J, with 18 bases between. Germline V gene data show CDR1 as MNHNS and CDR2 as SASEGT. This CDR3 comprises 15 residues. The CDR3 sequence is CASRLDSAPGYGYTF. CDR3 sequence (DNA): TGTGCCAGCAGATTGGACAGCGCCCCCGGCTATGGCTACACCTTC.

This clonotype was picked up a small number of times. V and J are TRBV20-1 and TRBJ2-1, with 9 positions matching TRBD2. CDR1 DFQATT and CDR2 SNEGSKA come from the germline V gene (reference sequence). This CDR3 region has 21 residues. With 1 base clipped from V and 0 bases from J, the junction kept 19 bases outside the gene matches. The CDR3 DNA reads TGCAGTGCTAGAGCCGTACGCCCGGGACTAGCTTATCGACCCTCCTACAATGAGCAGTTCTTC. Its translation is CSARAVRPGLAYRPSYNEQFF.

This clonotype showed up just a few times. V is TRBV4-1 and J is TRBJ2-5, with a weak D call TRBD2 (5 bases). The CDR3 consists of 16 residues. The germline gives CDR1 MGHRA, CDR2 YSYEKL. The V end lost 0 bases, the J end lost 5 bases, and 16 bases lay between the germline ends. CDR3 loop: CASSQDYGVVPETQYF. CDR3 nucleotide sequence: TGCGCCAGCAGCCAAGATTACGGGGTAGTTCCGGAGACCCAGTACTTC.

This clonotype was observed a handful of times. The chain combines TRBV12-3 or TRBV12-4 with TRBJ2-6, with TRBD1 as a possible D gene (5 bases). The CDR3 is 15 amino acids. Trimming removed 5 bases from V and 0 bases from J, with 8 bases in between. CDR3 nucleotides: TGTGCCAGCAGTCGAGACAGCTCTGGGGCCAACGTCCTGACTTTC. As protein: CASSRDSSGANVLTF.

The chain couples TRBV6-5 to TRBJ1-1; the D is unclear. V was clipped by 2 bases and J by 5 bases, with 12 bases between them. Germline lookup yields CDR1 MNHEY and CDR2 SVGAGI. The CDR3 runs 14 residues. In nucleotides, the CDR3 is TGTGCCAGCAGTTACGTTGCACCCGGGACTGAAGCTTTCTTT. Amino acids: CASSYVAPGTEAFF.

V gene TRBV20-1 combines with J gene TRBJ2-1; D is unresolved. The CDR3 covers 14 residues. V dropped 0 bases and J dropped 6 bases, with 12 bases sitting between them. Germline V gives CDR1 DFQATT, CDR2 SNEGSKA (reference sequence). CDR3 nucleotide sequence: TGCAGTGCTAGAGAGGGCGGTGTTGGCAATGAGCAGTTCTTC. This sequence encodes CSAREGGVGNEQFF.

The V gene is TRBV12-3 or TRBV12-4, the J gene TRBJ1-2; D uncertain. There are 14 residues in the CDR3. The germline V and J ends were trimmed by 1 base and 3 bases, with 9 bases remaining between them. The CDR3, as DNA: TGTGCCAGCAGTTTAGTCCCCAACCACTATGGCTACACCTTC. Translating gives CASSLVPNHYGYTF.

The chain is built from TRBV3-1 and TRBJ2-7, with D perhaps given as TRBD1 or TRBD2 (5 bases each). This CDR3 spans 14 amino acids. The germline gives CDR1 LGHDT, CDR2 YNNKEL (reference sequence). V was trimmed by 1 base and J by 4 bases, leaving 11 bases between them. CDR3 sequence (DNA): TGTGCCAGCAGCCAAGTGGGGACCCGATACGAGCAGTACTTC. Its translation: CASSQVGTRYEQYF.

This clonotype was found a few times. The V gene is TRBV9, the J gene TRBJ2-1; possible D gene TRBD1, 5 bases. The CDR3 has 16 amino acids. V dropped 0 bases and J dropped 9 bases, with 19 bases sitting between them. Germline V gene lookup returns CDR1 SGDLS and CDR2 YYNGEE. CDR3 sequence reads: CASSVGVRQGGVEQFF. CDR3 coding DNA: TGTGCCAGCAGCGTAGGGGTTAGGCAGGGTGGTGTTGAGCAGTTCTTC.